The TCR beta chain under discussion was sequenced for a study of blood T cell repertoires in COVID-19. Across the whole study: Donors in the United States, Italy and Spain gave samples during acute or convalescent COVID-19. The analysed material was cDNA or gDNA that came from T cells, B-cell-depleted T cells, or PBMCs.

The CDR3 runs to 15 residues. With V trimmed by 0 bases and J by 3 bases, 5 bases remained unmatched. Germline V gives CDR1 SGHVT, CDR2 SQSDAQ. Original processing notes: Nucleated cell counts were estimated from reference gene primer amplification. TCRdb keeps only in-frame clones here, not all; method: immunoSEQ multiplex PCR. V, J and clone size were drawn from that table, and D and trimming were deduced from the DNA. The sample contains around 200,000 clones, 84% of which appear only once. J is TRBJ2-7 and V is TRBV7-4; 7 nucleotides align to TRBD2. The receptor comes from a man in his fifties or sixties with active or convalescent COVID-19. Sequenced: peripheral blood. Here the CDR3 DNA reads TGTGCCAGCAGCTTAGCGACTAGCCAGCGCTACGAGCAGTACTTC. This encodes CASSLATSQRYEQYF.